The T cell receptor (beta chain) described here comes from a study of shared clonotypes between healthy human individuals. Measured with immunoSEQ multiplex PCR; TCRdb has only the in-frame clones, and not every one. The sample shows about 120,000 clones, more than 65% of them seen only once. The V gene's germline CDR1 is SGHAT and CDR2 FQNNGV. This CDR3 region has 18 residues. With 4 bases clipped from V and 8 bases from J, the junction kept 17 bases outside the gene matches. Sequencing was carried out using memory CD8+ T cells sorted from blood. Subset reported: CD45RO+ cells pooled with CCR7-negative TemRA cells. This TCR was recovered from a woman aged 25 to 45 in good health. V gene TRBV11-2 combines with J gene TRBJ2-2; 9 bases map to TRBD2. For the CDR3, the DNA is TGTGCCAGCAGCTACCGGGGCGGTGGTAGCGGGAGTAGGGGGGAGCTGTTTTTT. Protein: CASSYRGGGSGSRGELFF.